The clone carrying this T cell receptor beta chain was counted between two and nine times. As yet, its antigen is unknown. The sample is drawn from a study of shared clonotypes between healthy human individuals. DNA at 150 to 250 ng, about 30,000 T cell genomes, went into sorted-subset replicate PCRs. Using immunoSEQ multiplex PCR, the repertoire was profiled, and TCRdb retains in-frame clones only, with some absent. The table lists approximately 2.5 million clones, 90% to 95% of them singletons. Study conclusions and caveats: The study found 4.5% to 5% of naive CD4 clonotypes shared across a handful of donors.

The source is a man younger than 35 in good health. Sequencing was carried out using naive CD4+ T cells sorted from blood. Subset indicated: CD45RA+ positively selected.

This chain's CDR3 is CASSFGGDTGELFF. The DNA for the CDR3 is TGTGCCAGCAGCTTCGGCGGGGACACCGGGGAGCTGTTTTTT. The chain carries TRBV5-4 and TRBJ2-2, with TRBD2 as a possible D gene (6 bases). There are 14 residues in the CDR3. Trimming left V 2 bases short and J 3 bases short, with 8 bases between. Per germline, CDR1 SGHNT and CDR2 YYREEE (reference sequence). Full variable domain (rest looked up from reference TRBV5-4 and TRBJ2-2): ETGVTQSPTHLIKTRGQQVTLRCSSQSGHNTVSWYQQALGQGPQFIFQYYREEENGRGNFPPRFSGLQFPNYSSELNVNALELDDSALYLCASSFGGDTGELFFGEGSRLTVL.